The next 21 T cell receptor beta chains were all read from a single sample in a study of blood T cells in healthy people across ages. It was with a sample-barcoded 5' primer and a J-beta primer mix that a second PCR of about 6 to 12 cycles was run. TCRdb called the 5' RACE reads again in MiXCR, with one record for every CDR3 protein. This sample carries some 1.5 million distinct CDR3 sequences, 28% of them seen once, and the ten largest clones take around 7.7%. The sequenced sample was blood. The receptors come from a woman in her 30s in good health.

This clonotype appeared a few times. The chain has TRBV7-8 and TRBJ2-7; 7 bases match TRBD1. Trimming cost V 5 bases and J 0 bases; bases outside gene matches: 7. This CDR3 is built from 15 residues. Germline-derived CDR1 and CDR2 are SGHVS and FQNEAQ. CDR3 amino acids: CASSELTGSSYEQYF. DNA for the CDR3: TGTGCCAGCAGCGAGTTGACAGGGAGCTCCTACGAGCAGTACTTC.

Here the CDR3 DNA reads TGTGCCAGCAGCCCGTCAGGGTCGCGGGGCGAGCAGTACTTC. Amino acids: CASSPSGSRGEQYF. The rearrangement links TRBV28 to TRBJ2-7; D might be TRBD2 (6 bases). The V end was cut by 6 bases, the J end by 6 bases, with 18 bases between. Germline V CDR1 and CDR2: MDHEN, SYDVKM. The CDR3 contains 14 residues.

Many counts were recorded for this clonotype. The J gene is TRBJ2-7, the V gene TRBV29-1; D is unclear. The germline CDR1 and CDR2 sequences are SQVTM and ANQGSEA. This CDR3 is 12 amino acids long. The V end was cut by 4 bases, the J end by 3 bases, with 10 bases between. CDR3 sequence: CSVGLVNYEQYF. CDR3 nucleotide sequence: TGCAGCGTTGGTTTGGTCAACTACGAGCAGTACTTC.

The chain carries TRBV9 and TRBJ2-1; 11 bases match TRBD2. TRBJ2-7 matches the DNA end more closely, so the J call is doubtful. This CDR3 is 18 amino acids long. Germline V CDR1 and CDR2: SGDLS, YYNGEE. The CDR3 sequence is CASSPRAGGLAAYNEQYF. The CDR3 region has the DNA TGTGCCAGCAGCCCCCGAGCAGGGGGACTAGCGGCCTACAATGAGCAGTACTTC.

This clonotype turned up a few times. The chain combines TRBV28 with TRBJ1-1; no reliable D call. The germline V and J ends were trimmed by 8 bases and 10 bases, with 17 bases remaining between them. Germline values: CDR1 MDHEN, CDR2 SYDVKM. CDR3 length equals 12 residues. CDR3 in amino acids: CASSFPQARAFF. The DNA of the CDR3 is TGTGCCAGCTCATTCCCCCAGGCCCGAGCTTTCTTT.

The J gene is TRBJ2-3, the V gene TRBV20-1, with 10 bases matching TRBD2. This CDR3 region has 15 residues. V trimming: 1 base; J trimming: 6 bases; junction bases outside the gene matches: 7. Germline CDR1 reads DFQATT; CDR2 reads SNEGSKA (reference sequence). Written as DNA, the CDR3 is TGCAGTGCTAGAGTCGGGACTAGCGATCCGGATACGCAGTATTTT. This sequence encodes CSARVGTSDPDTQYF.

The rearrangement links TRBV11-3 to TRBJ2-1; perhaps D is TRBD1 or TRBD2 (6 bases each). The V end was cut by 4 bases, the J end by 5 bases, with 12 bases between. The CDR3 has 14 residues. The germline V gene encodes CDR1 SGHNT and CDR2 YENEEA. CDR3 nucleotide sequence: TGTGCCAGCAGCTCTAGGGGGGACGACAATGAGCAGTTCTTC. Amino acid sequence: CASSSRGDDNEQFF.

The DNA for the CDR3 is TGTGCCAGCAGCCCAAGGGGGGGCGAGGTTCACAATGAGCAGTTCTTC. Protein: CASSPRGGEVHNEQFF. J is TRBJ2-1 and V is TRBV7-2; D is perhaps TRBD2 (7 bases). Trimming removed 5 bases at V and 5 bases at J, with 19 bases between. Germline values: CDR1 SGHTA, CDR2 FQGNSA. This CDR3 comprises 16 residues. Looking up the rest from reference TRBV7-2 and TRBJ2-1 gives the full variable domain: GAGVSQSPSNKVTEKGKDVELRCDPISGHTALYWYRQSLGQGLEFLIYFQGNSAPDKSGLPSDRFSAERTGGSVSTLTIQRTQQEDSAVYLCASSPRGGEVHNEQFFGPGTRLTVL.

This chain uses TRBV7-9 with TRBJ2-1; D ambiguous. V was pared by 1 base and J by 8 bases, with 15 bases between. CDR3 size: 15 residues. Germline-derived CDR1 and CDR2 are SEHNR and FQNEAQ (reference sequence). The CDR3 DNA is TGTGCCAGCAGCTTAGAGGCGCGCTTGGTGTATGAGCAGTTCTTC. This gives the protein CASSLEARLVYEQFF.

Note on this clonotype: Possible read error: a much larger clone is one base away. The rearrangement uses TRBV29-1 and TRBJ2-7; 9 positions agree with TRBD1. With 6 bases clipped from V and 7 bases from J, the junction kept 10 bases outside the gene matches. The CDR3 consists of 13 residues. CDR1 and CDR2 (germline): SQVTM, ANQGSEA. This chain's CDR3 is CSVWTGVKNEQYF. DNA for the CDR3: TGCAGCGTCTGGACAGGGGTCAAGAATGAGCAGTACTTC.

The chain recombines TRBV7-6 with TRBJ2-7; 8 nucleotides agree with TRBD2. Germline V lookup: CDR1 SGHVS, CDR2 FNYEAQ. J gave up 12 bases and V 5 bases, and 18 bases lay outside the gene matches. The CDR3 has 15 amino acids. The CDR3 sequence: CASSPGTRDVETPYF. In DNA form, the CDR3 reads TGTGCCAGCAGCCCGGGGACTAGGGATGTCGAGACCCCGTACTTC.

The rearrangement uses TRBV6-1 and TRBJ2-7; D not resolved. V was clipped by 8 bases and J by 4 bases, with 18 bases between them. The germline V gene has CDR1 MNHNS and CDR2 SASEGT. The CDR3 contains 14 residues. CDR3 DNA: TGTGCCAGCTGTCGCAGACGGACCCAGTACGAGCAGTACTTC. This sequence encodes CASCRRRTQYEQYF.

The J gene is TRBJ2-5, the V gene TRBV20-1; D is possibly TRBD1 (5 bases). The better agreement between TRBJ2-7 and the DNA end casts doubt on the J call. The CDR3 length is 12 residues. From germline, CDR1 is DFQATT and CDR2 SNEGSKA (reference sequence). The CDR3 protein is CSARDQGHEQYF. CDR3 bases: TGCAGTGCTAGAGATCAGGGCCACGAGCAGTACTTC.

Details on this clonotype: A read error is possible here, since a much larger clone lies one base away. In nucleotides, the CDR3 is TGTGCCAGCAACCTCCCCCTAGGGGGTGCAGAGACCCAGTACTTC. Its translation: CASNLPLGGAETQYF. This chain joins TRBV3-1 and TRBJ2-5, with TRBD1 as a possible D gene (6 bases). Germline lookup yields CDR1 LGHDT and CDR2 YNNKEL (reference sequence). V dropped 7 bases and J dropped 4 bases, with 19 bases sitting between them. The CDR3 has 15 residues.

In its sample, this clonotype was seen a few times. This CDR3 is CATSRDRGTYTNYGYTF. The CDR3 nucleotides read TGTGCCACCAGCAGAGATCGGGGGACATATACTAACTATGGCTACACCTTC. The V gene is TRBV15, the J gene TRBJ1-2, with D possibly matching TRBD1 (6 bases). This CDR3 contains 17 residues. Germline CDR1 LNHNV, CDR2 YYDKDF (reference sequence). With 0 bases removed from V and 0 bases from J, the gap between germline ends came to 14 bases.

This clonotype occurred once. At one boundary the junction diverges from the germline segment, which might be a read error. V and J are TRBV29-1 and TRBJ1-5; D not resolved. Germline V gives CDR1 SQVTM, CDR2 ANQGSEA. The CDR3 contains 13 residues. CDR3 protein: CSVVAASNRPQHF. DNA for the CDR3: TGCAGCGTTGTGGCAGCTAGCAATCGGCCCCAGCATTTT.

This clonotype was detected ten times or more. The rearrangement joins TRBV28 to TRBJ2-7; D remains unclear. The germline V gene encodes CDR1 MDHEN and CDR2 SYDVKM. The CDR3 length is 15 residues. Trimming cost V 1 base and J 5 bases, with 15 bases left between them. As DNA, the CDR3 is TGTGCCAGCAGTTTATCCGGCTCCGATGGCAACGAGCAGTACTTC. Translating gives CASSLSGSDGNEQYF.

This chain joins TRBV29-1 and TRBJ1-1; D gene uncertain. Per germline, CDR1 SQVTM and CDR2 ANQGSEA. This CDR3 contains 18 residues. V lost 7 bases and J 1 base, leaving 28 bases between the germline ends. For the CDR3, the DNA is TGCAGCGCCCTCGGAGGGTGGAGGTTTCCCTTAGGGAACACTGAAGCTTTCTTT. Protein: CSALGGWRFPLGNTEAFF.

This clonotype was recorded a few times. J is TRBJ1-2 and V is TRBV7-9, with unresolved D. The CDR3 totals 19 residues. Trimming stripped 0 bases from V and 10 bases from J, with 30 bases between. The germline CDR1 and CDR2 sequences are SEHNR and FQNEAQ (reference sequence). As DNA, the CDR3 is TGTGCCAGCAGCTTAGCGAGTTTCCGGTACACCGGGAAAGAGAATGTCTACACCTTC. It translates to CASSLASFRYTGKENVYTF.

This clonotype has just a few counts. The CDR3 here is CATSDRGQGGGYTF. The CDR3 coding sequence is TGTGCCACCAGTGACCGTGGACAGGGAGGTGGCTACACCTTC. V usage is TRBV24-1 and J usage is TRBJ1-2; 8 bases align to TRBD1. The CDR3 is made up of 14 amino acids. Trimming at V came to 4 bases and at J to 7 bases, leaving 7 bases not matched to a gene. The germline gives CDR1 KGHDR, CDR2 SFDVKD.

This clonotype showed up just a few times. The chain links TRBV10-3 to TRBJ2-1; D is possibly TRBD2 (6 bases). Matching the DNA end better, TRBJ2-7 makes the J call doubtful. Looked up from germline, CDR1 is ENHRY and CDR2 is SYGVKD. There are 14 residues in the CDR3. CDR3 DNA sequence: TGTGCCATCAAGGGAGGTAGCTCCTACAATGAGCAGTACTTC. Translating gives CAIKGGSSYNEQYF.